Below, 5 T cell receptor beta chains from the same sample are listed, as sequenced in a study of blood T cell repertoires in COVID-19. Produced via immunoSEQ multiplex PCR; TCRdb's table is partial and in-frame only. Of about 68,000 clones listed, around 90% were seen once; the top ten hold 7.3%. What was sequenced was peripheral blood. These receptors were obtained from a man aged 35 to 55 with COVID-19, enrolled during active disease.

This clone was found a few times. The CDR3 here is CATSKNQGVFYEQYF. The CDR3 DNA is TGTGCCACCAGCAAAAACCAGGGGGTTTTCTACGAGCAGTACTTC. The chain links TRBV15 to TRBJ2-7; 7 bases are shared with TRBD1. Germline CDR1 is LNHNV and CDR2 is YYDKDF (reference sequence). V was clipped by 4 bases and J by 3 bases; unmatched bases: 9. CDR3 size: 15 residues.

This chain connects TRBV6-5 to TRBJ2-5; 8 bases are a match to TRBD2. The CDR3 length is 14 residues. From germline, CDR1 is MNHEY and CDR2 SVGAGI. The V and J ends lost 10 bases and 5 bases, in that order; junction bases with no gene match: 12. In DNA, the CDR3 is TGTGCCACTCAACCGGGGGGGCGCCGGGAGACCCAGTACTTC. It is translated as CATQPGGRRETQYF.

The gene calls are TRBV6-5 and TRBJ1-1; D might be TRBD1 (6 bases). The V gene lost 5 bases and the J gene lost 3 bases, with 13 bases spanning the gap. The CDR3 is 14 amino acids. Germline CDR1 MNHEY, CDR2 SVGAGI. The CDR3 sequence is CASSIRGGDTEAFF. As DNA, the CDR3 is TGTGCCAGCAGTATCAGGGGTGGGGACACTGAAGCTTTCTTT.

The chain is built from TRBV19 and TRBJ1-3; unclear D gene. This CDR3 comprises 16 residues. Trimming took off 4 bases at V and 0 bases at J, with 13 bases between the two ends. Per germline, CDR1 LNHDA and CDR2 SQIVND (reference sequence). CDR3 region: CASSTPGFSSGNTIYF. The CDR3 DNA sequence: TGTGCCAGTAGTACTCCCGGGTTCTCCTCTGGAAACACCATATATTTT. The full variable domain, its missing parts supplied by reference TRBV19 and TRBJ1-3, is DGGITQSPKYLFRKEGQNVTLSCEQNLNHDAMYWYRQDPGQGLRLIYYSQIVNDFQKGDIAEGYSVSREKKESFPLTVTSAQKNPTAFYLCASSTPGFSSGNTIYFGEGSWLTVV.

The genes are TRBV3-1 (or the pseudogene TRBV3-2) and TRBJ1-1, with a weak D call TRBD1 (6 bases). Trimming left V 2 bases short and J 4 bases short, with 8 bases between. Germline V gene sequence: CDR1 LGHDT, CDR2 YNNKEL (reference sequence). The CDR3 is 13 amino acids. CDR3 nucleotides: TGTGCCAGCAGCCAAACAGGGCTCACTGAAGCTTTCTTT. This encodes CASSQTGLTEAFF.